A single sample gave rise to the 31 T cell receptor beta chains below, sequenced in a study of neurological immune-mediated disorders. Each CDR3 protein gets one entry after TCRdb re-called the 5' RACE reads with MiXCR. Of about 38,000 distinct CDR3 sequences detected, around 10% appear once; the ten largest clones hold 3% to 5%. Regarding time point: technical triplicate 1. Sequenced material: PBMCs. The receptors derive from a man aged 60 to 69 with HTLV-1-associated myelopathy (HAM/TSP).

This clonotype was recorded at least ten times. The chain employs TRBV10-3 and TRBJ2-1; TRBD2 agrees at 8 bases. Germline V gives CDR1 ENHRY, CDR2 SYGVKD. V was pared by 8 bases and J by 5 bases, with 5 bases of the junction left unmatched. This CDR3 spans 13 amino acids. CDR3 in DNA: TGTGCCATCTTTAGCGGGAAAAACAATGAGCAGTTCTTC. This translates into CAIFSGKNNEQFF.

This clonotype came up many times. The rearrangement uses TRBV2 and TRBJ1-5; no clear D. The germline V gene has CDR1 SNHLY and CDR2 FYNNEI. Trimming cost V 7 bases and J 6 bases, with 19 bases left between them. The CDR3 runs to 15 residues. DNA of the CDR3: TGTGCCAGCACGACCGTAGTGGAGGCGGGTCAGCCCCAGCATTTT. It is translated as CASTTVVEAGQPQHF.

This clonotype was seen ten or more times. J is TRBJ2-6 and V is TRBV24-1; 10 nucleotides align to TRBD1. CDR1 KGHDR and CDR2 SFDVKD come from the germline V gene. The CDR3 consists of 16 residues. J was trimmed by 0 bases and V by 5 bases; bases with no gene match: 0. As DNA, the CDR3 is TGTGCCACCAGTGGGACAGGGGGCTCTGGGGCCAACGTCCTGACTTTC. This gives the protein CATSGTGGSGANVLTF.

This clonotype was counted at least ten times. This chain joins TRBV18 and TRBJ2-1; D might be TRBD1 (5 bases). Trimming cost V 6 bases and J 0 bases, with 12 bases left between them. Per the germline V gene, CDR1 is KGHSH and CDR2 is LQKENI. The CDR3 spans 15 residues. The CDR3 DNA is TGTGCCAGCTCCCAGACAGTTGGCTCCTACAATGAGCAGTTCTTC. Translated: CASSQTVGSYNEQFF.

This clonotype was seen many times. This chain joins TRBV4-2 and TRBJ2-1; D call uncertain. This CDR3 is built from 16 residues. Trimming left V 0 bases short and J 5 bases short, with 14 bases between. CDR1 LGHNA and CDR2 YNFKEQ come from the germline V gene. CDR3 coding DNA: TGTGCCAGCAGCCAAGAATTCAGCAGAGGCAACAATGAGCAGTTCTTC. This translates into CASSQEFSRGNNEQFF.

The sample holds many counts of this clonotype. The rearrangement uses TRBV12-3 or TRBV12-4 and TRBJ1-2; D remains ambiguous. Trimming removed 7 bases from V and 2 bases from J, with 11 bases in between. The CDR3 runs 13 residues. The CDR3 DNA reads as TGTGCCAGCATCTCAGGAAAAAACTATGGCTACACCTTC. Protein: CASISGKNYGYTF.

This clonotype was counted ten times or more. The chain uses TRBV6-1 and TRBJ2-1; D unclear. The CDR3 has 12 amino acids. CDR1 MNHNS and CDR2 SASEGT come from the germline V gene. V lost 7 bases to trimming and J lost 9 bases, with 13 bases between them. The DNA for the CDR3 is TGTGCCAGCACTTTCCTAGAGCGTGAGCAGTTCTTC. This encodes CASTFLEREQFF.

This clonotype was counted at least ten times. A much larger clone lies one base from this, so it may be a read error. V and J are TRBV6-2 or TRBV6-3 and TRBJ2-7; D remains ambiguous. This CDR3 is built from 12 residues. Germline V gene data show CDR1 as MNHEY and CDR2 as SVGEGT. V gave up 5 bases and J gave up 0 bases, with 5 bases separating them. CDR3 nucleotide sequence: TGTGCCAGCAGTCACAGCTCCTACGAGCAGTACTTC. Encoded protein: CASSHSSYEQYF.

This clonotype came up many times. CDR3 loop: CASSPRGTGENEQFF. CDR3 coding DNA: TGTGCCAGCTCCCCTCGGGGGACAGGGGAGAATGAGCAGTTCTTC. The chain recombines TRBV6-6 with TRBJ2-1, with 10 bases matching TRBD1. The CDR3 totals 15 residues. V gave up 8 bases and J gave up 7 bases; unmatched junction bases: 11. Germline CDR1 and CDR2: MNHNY and SVGAGI (reference sequence).

In its sample, this clonotype was seen many times. The genes are TRBV29-1 and TRBJ2-3; 12 bases agree with TRBD1. The CDR3 runs 15 residues. The junction had 5 bases not matched to a gene; V was cut back by 4 bases and J by 3 bases. Germline V lookup: CDR1 SQVTM, CDR2 ANQGSEA. The CDR3 DNA follows: TGCAGCGTTGGGGACAGGGGGCTTTGGACAGATACGCAGTATTTT. It codes for CSVGDRGLWTDTQYF.

This clonotype showed up just a few times. The chain couples TRBV5-1 to TRBJ1-1, with a possible D match to TRBD1 (5 bases). Trimming removed 5 bases from V and 3 bases from J, with 11 bases in between. The CDR3 runs to 13 residues. The germline gives CDR1 SGHRS, CDR2 YFSETQ. In DNA, the CDR3 is TGCGCCAGCAGGCTGACAGTGGACACTGAAGCTTTCTTT. Its protein product is CASRLTVDTEAFF.

This clonotype was found many times. The chain uses TRBV6-5 and TRBJ1-3, with 7 bases identical to TRBD1. The CDR3 length is 15 residues. CDR1 and CDR2 (germline): MNHEY, SVGAGI. J gave up 0 bases and V 5 bases, and 4 bases lay outside the gene matches. The CDR3 nucleotides are TGTGCCAGCAGTCTGGGACAGCCCTCTGGAAACACCATATATTTT. Translation gives CASSLGQPSGNTIYF.

This clonotype was recorded at least ten times. The gene calls are TRBV20-1 and TRBJ1-5; D perhaps matches TRBD1 (6 bases). CDR1 and CDR2 from the germline V gene are DFQATT and SNEGSKA (reference sequence). Trimming left V 6 bases short and J 0 bases short, with 12 bases between. The CDR3 spans 14 residues. CDR3 nucleotides: TGCAGTGCCACGACAGGCAATAGCAATCAGCCCCAGCATTTT. Translated: CSATTGNSNQPQHF.

By share, this clonotype ranks as medium-sized. The V call is TRBV5-1, the J call TRBJ1-1, with D maybe TRBD1 (5 bases). The CDR3 runs to 14 residues. The V gene lost 2 bases and the J gene lost 1 base, with 9 bases spanning the gap. Germline values: CDR1 SGHRS, CDR2 YFSETQ. The CDR3 reads CASSFRVRNTEAFF. CDR3 bases: TGCGCCAGCAGCTTCAGGGTGAGGAACACTGAAGCTTTCTTT.

This clonotype has a count of ten or more. CDR3 sequence: CASSKRTGAYTGELFF. Here the CDR3 DNA reads TGTGCCAGCAGTAAACGGACAGGGGCTTACACCGGGGAGCTGTTTTTT. V and J are TRBV6-5 and TRBJ2-2; TRBD1 agrees at 9 bases. CDR1 is MNHEY and CDR2 is SVGAGI in the germline V gene. V dropped 5 bases and J dropped 3; count of bases not matched to a gene: 7. This CDR3 is built from 16 residues.

In this sample, this clonotype turned up many times. The chain joins TRBV29-1 to TRBJ2-2; 12 bases match TRBD2. CDR3 length: 14 amino acids. The germline V gene encodes CDR1 SQVTM and CDR2 ANQGSEA. V was clipped by 6 bases and J by 6 bases; unmatched bases: 5. CDR3 in amino acids: CSVLAGGPPGELFF. The CDR3 DNA sequence: TGCAGCGTCCTAGCGGGAGGGCCGCCCGGGGAGCTGTTTTTT.

This clonotype came up many times. The rearrangement links TRBV29-1 to TRBJ2-1; TRBD2 is a possible D gene (6 bases). The CDR3 is 12 amino acids. With 7 bases removed from V and 7 bases from J, the gap between germline ends came to 14 bases. CDR1 SQVTM and CDR2 ANQGSEA come from the germline V gene. CDR3 sequence (DNA): TGCAGCGGGATAGCGGTCGGAAATGAGCAGTTCTTC. Translated, it gives CSGIAVGNEQFF.

This clonotype was recorded many times. This chain connects TRBV3-1 to TRBJ2-1, with TRBD2 as a possible D gene (6 bases). The CDR3 sequence is 15 residues long. Germline CDR1 is LGHDT and CDR2 is YNNKEL (reference sequence). Trimming removed 4 bases from V and 1 base from J, with 11 bases in between. In nucleotides, the CDR3 is TGTGCCAGCAGCCGGGGCGGGATTTCCTACAATGAGCAGTTCTTC. This encodes CASSRGGISYNEQFF.

The table lists this clonotype with many counts. The chain couples TRBV10-3 to TRBJ1-1, with D uncertain. Germline V CDR1 and CDR2: ENHRY, SYGVKD. This CDR3 is built from 13 residues. Trimming removed 2 bases from V and 2 bases from J, with 6 bases in between. The CDR3 loop reads CAISEKSNTEAFF. The CDR3 DNA reads as TGTGCCATCAGTGAGAAATCCAACACTGAAGCTTTCTTT.

This clonotype was observed at least ten times. CDR3 nucleotides: TGCGCCAGCAGCTTTATCCCAAGCGGGAGTAGCACCGGGGAGCTGTTTTTT. Protein product: CASSFIPSGSSTGELFF. The genes are TRBV5-1 and TRBJ2-2, with 8 bases that match TRBD2. CDR1 and CDR2 from the germline V gene are SGHRS and YFSETQ. Trimming took 2 bases from V and 4 from J; bases not matched to a gene: 10. This CDR3 has 17 residues.

This clonotype occurred many times. The V gene is TRBV20-1, the J gene TRBJ1-4, with D tentatively TRBD1 (6 bases). The germline V gene has CDR1 DFQATT and CDR2 SNEGSKA (reference sequence). The length of the CDR3 is 13 residues. Deletions cut 0 bases from V and 7 bases from J, with 9 bases between. CDR3 in DNA: TGCAGTGCTAGAGAGGGGGGCGGTGAAAAACTGTTTTTT. Translating gives CSAREGGGEKLFF.

CDR3 DNA: TGTGCCAGCAGGTCGGGGGAGGGACAGGGGCCTGAAGCTTTCTTT. Translated: CASRSGEGQGPEAFF. The chain carries TRBV6-1 and TRBJ1-1; TRBD1 matches 10 bases. Trimming cost V 6 bases and J 6 bases; bases outside gene matches: 10. The CDR3 sequence is 15 residues long. Germline V gene data show CDR1 as MNHNS and CDR2 as SASEGT.

This clonotype was seen repeatedly, ten times or more. The rearrangement uses TRBV5-6 and TRBJ2-5; the D is unclear. Germline values: CDR1 SGHDT, CDR2 YYEEEE. Trimming pared 0 bases from V and 5 bases from J, leaving 11 bases between. The CDR3 runs to 14 residues. CDR3 loop: CASSLGPAGETQYF. CDR3 DNA: TGTGCCAGCAGCTTGGGGCCCGCCGGGGAGACCCAGTACTTC.

The sample holds many counts of this clonotype. CDR3 nucleotides: TGTGCCAGCAGCTCCAGGACTAGCGGGAGCGTGGAGACCCAGTACTTC. It yields the protein CASSSRTSGSVETQYF. V usage is TRBV7-2 and J usage is TRBJ2-5, with 13 bases that match TRBD2. This CDR3 has 16 residues. CDR1 SGHTA and CDR2 FQGNSA come from the germline V gene. V lost 4 bases and J lost 5; bases outside the gene matches: 7.

This clonotype has a count of ten or more. The J gene is TRBJ2-7, the V gene TRBV28; 7 nucleotides match TRBD1. Per the germline V gene, CDR1 is MDHEN and CDR2 is SYDVKM. The CDR3 sequence is 14 residues long. Trimming took 6 bases from V and 2 from J; bases not matched to a gene: 7. In DNA, the CDR3 is TGTGCCAGCAGGAGACAGGGCATAACCTACGAGCAGTACTTC. Amino acid sequence: CASRRQGITYEQYF.

This clonotype showed up many times. This chain joins TRBV6-2 or TRBV6-3 and TRBJ2-1; 7 bases fit TRBD1. The CDR3 is 17 residues long. The trim removed 1 base at V and 0 bases at J, leaving 6 bases unmatched. Per germline, CDR1 MNHEY and CDR2 SVGEGT. The CDR3 DNA reads as TGTGCCAGCAGTTACTGGTCAGGGGACAGCTCCTACAATGAGCAGTTCTTC. The encoded protein is CASSYWSGDSSYNEQFF.

This clonotype was found many times. The J gene is TRBJ2-2, the V gene TRBV27, with D perhaps TRBD1 or TRBD2 (6 bases each). V lost 0 bases and J lost 7, with 9 bases in between. The CDR3 is made up of 14 amino acids. Germline V gene data show CDR1 as MNHEY and CDR2 as SMNVEV (reference sequence). CDR3 nucleotides: TGTGCCAGCAGTTTATCGGGGGGCAGCGGGGAGCTGTTTTTT. It is translated as CASSLSGGSGELFF.

This clonotype was seen repeatedly, ten times or more. The rearrangement uses TRBV7-2 and TRBJ2-2; D is possibly TRBD2 (5 bases). V lost 8 bases and J lost 0, with 13 bases in between. CDR1 is SGHTA and CDR2 is FQGNSA in the germline V gene. This CDR3 region has 15 residues. The CDR3 DNA is TGTGCCAGCGAGGACGGGAAGACGAACACCGGGGAGCTGTTTTTT. Protein product: CASEDGKTNTGELFF.

Ten or more counts support this clonotype. The genes are TRBV20-1 and TRBJ2-7; the D gene could be TRBD1 or TRBD2 (5 bases each). The CDR3 has 13 amino acids. Germline-derived CDR1 and CDR2 are DFQATT and SNEGSKA (reference sequence). Between the trimmed V and J ends, which lost 6 bases and 7 bases, there was a span of 19 bases. The CDR3 DNA is TGCAGTGCCAGCCGGGACGTCGAGCGGGAGCAGTACTTC. Protein sequence: CSASRDVEREQYF.

This clonotype was observed many times. One end of the junction is discordant with germline, which a read error may explain. The chain links TRBV12-3 or TRBV12-4 to TRBJ2-5; D is ambiguous. This CDR3 comprises 11 residues. The CDR3 nucleotides are TGTGCCAGCAGTTTAGATGGGCAGGAGAACTTC. As protein: CASSLDGQENF.

There are many counts of this clonotype. The chain recombines TRBV6-2 or TRBV6-3 with TRBJ1-2, with D unclear. The ends were cut back, 7 bases at V and 8 bases at J, with 11 bases in the middle. CDR1 and CDR2 from the germline V gene are MNHEY and SVGEGT. This CDR3 has 11 residues. Here the CDR3 DNA reads TGTGCCAGCACCCACTCGGGAGGCTACACCTTC. Translating gives CASTHSGGYTF.